This entry lists 5 T cell receptor beta chains sequenced from one sample in a study of early T cells in non-severe SARS-CoV-2 infection. TCRdb re-analysed the 5' RACE reads in MiXCR, keeping a single row per CDR3 protein. In the table there are more than 55,000 distinct CDR3 sequences, 12% of which are singletons. Sequences were obtained from whole blood. The receptor source for this set is an adult who was a healthcare worker with PCR-confirmed SARS-CoV-2 infection or an uninfected control (not recorded which).

This clonotype has a handful of counts. V gene TRBV6-6 combines with J gene TRBJ2-7, with D tentatively TRBD1 (6 bases). The CDR3 spans 13 residues. Between the trimmed V and J ends, which lost 5 bases and 2 bases, there was a span of 10 bases. Looked up from germline, CDR1 is MNHNY and CDR2 is SVGAGI (reference sequence). CDR3 residues: CASSIGQPYEQYF. In DNA, the CDR3 is TGTGCCAGCAGTATTGGACAGCCCTACGAGCAGTACTTC.

The rearrangement joins TRBV20-1 to TRBJ2-1; 9 bases match TRBD2. This CDR3 contains 15 residues. With 6 bases clipped from V and 6 bases from J, the junction kept 12 bases outside the gene matches. Germline values: CDR1 DFQATT, CDR2 SNEGSKA (reference sequence). The CDR3 nucleotides are TGCAGTGCAACCCCTGAGGGCGGGGGGGCCAATGAGCAGTTCTTC. Translation gives CSATPEGGGANEQFF.

This clonotype was counted a few times. The chain combines TRBV6-2 or TRBV6-3 with TRBJ2-1; the D is unclear. The V gene's germline CDR1 is MNHEY and CDR2 SVGEGT. Trimming stripped 8 bases from V and 6 bases from J, with 5 bases between. CDR3 length: 10 amino acids. CDR3 in DNA: TGTGCCAGCCGATCCAATGAGCAGTTCTTC. Translation gives CASRSNEQFF.

The sample holds many counts of this clonotype. The rearrangement joins TRBV27 to TRBJ1-6; D uncertain. The CDR3 sequence is 14 residues long. Germline V gives CDR1 MNHEY, CDR2 SMNVEV (reference sequence). V lost 3 bases to trimming and J lost 7 bases, with 10 bases between them. Here the CDR3 reads CASSFRTGNSPLHF. CDR3 DNA sequence: TGTGCCAGCAGTTTCCGGACGGGAAATTCACCCCTCCACTTT.

The chain recombines TRBV24-1 with TRBJ2-3, with 8 bases lining up with TRBD1. V lost 5 bases, J lost 3 bases, and 9 bases stayed unmatched. CDR1 is KGHDR, CDR2 SFDVKD, per germline. The CDR3 length is 16 residues. CDR3 bases: TGTGCCACCAGTGCCAAAAATGACAGGGGAACAGATACGCAGTATTTT. Residues: CATSAKNDRGTDTQYF.